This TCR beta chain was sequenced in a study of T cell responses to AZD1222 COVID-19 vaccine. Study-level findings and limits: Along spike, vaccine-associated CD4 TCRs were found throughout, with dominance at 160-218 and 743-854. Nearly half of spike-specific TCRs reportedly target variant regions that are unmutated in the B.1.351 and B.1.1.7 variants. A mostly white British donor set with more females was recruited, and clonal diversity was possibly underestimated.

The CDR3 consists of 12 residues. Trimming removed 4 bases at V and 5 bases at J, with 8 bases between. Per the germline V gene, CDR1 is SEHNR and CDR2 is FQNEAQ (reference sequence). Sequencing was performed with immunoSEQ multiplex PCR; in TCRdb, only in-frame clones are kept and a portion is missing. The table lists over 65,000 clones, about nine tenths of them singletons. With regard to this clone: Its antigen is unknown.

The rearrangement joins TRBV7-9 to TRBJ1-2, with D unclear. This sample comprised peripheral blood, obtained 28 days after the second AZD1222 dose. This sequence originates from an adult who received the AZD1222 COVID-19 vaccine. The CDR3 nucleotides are TGTGCCAGCAGCTCATTTCTTTATGGCTACACCTTC. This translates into CASSSFLYGYTF.